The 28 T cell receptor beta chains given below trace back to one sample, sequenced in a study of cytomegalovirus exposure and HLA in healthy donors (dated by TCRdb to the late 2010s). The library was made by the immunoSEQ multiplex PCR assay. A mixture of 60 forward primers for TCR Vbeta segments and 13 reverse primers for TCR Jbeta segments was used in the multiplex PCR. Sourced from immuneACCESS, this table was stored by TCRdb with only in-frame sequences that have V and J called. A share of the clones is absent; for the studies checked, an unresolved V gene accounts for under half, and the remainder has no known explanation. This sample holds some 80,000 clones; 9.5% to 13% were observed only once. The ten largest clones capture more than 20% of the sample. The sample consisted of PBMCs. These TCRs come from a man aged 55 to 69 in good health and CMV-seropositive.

CDR3 in DNA: TGTGCCAGCGACCGACAGGGGAGGACCGGGGAGCTGTTTTTT. This codes for CASDRQGRTGELFF. The chain links TRBV7-2 to TRBJ2-2, with TRBD1 matching over 8 bases. The V gene's germline CDR1 is SGHTA and CDR2 FQGNSA. V was pared by 8 bases and J by 5 bases, with 7 bases of the junction left unmatched. The CDR3 is made up of 14 amino acids.

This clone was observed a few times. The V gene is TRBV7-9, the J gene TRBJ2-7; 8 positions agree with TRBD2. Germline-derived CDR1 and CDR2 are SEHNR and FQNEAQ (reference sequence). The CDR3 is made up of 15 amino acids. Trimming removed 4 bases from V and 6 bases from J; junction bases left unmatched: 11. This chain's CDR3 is CASSSSGTRASEQYF. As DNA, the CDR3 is TGTGCCAGCAGCTCATCCGGGACTAGAGCCTCCGAGCAGTACTTC. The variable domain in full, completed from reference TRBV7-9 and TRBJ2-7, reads DTGVSQNPRHKITKRGQNVTFRCDPISEHNRLYWYRQTLGQGPEFLTYFQNEAQLEKSRLLSDRFSAERPKGSFSTLEIQRTEQGDSAMYLCASSSSGTRASEQYFGPGTRLTVT.

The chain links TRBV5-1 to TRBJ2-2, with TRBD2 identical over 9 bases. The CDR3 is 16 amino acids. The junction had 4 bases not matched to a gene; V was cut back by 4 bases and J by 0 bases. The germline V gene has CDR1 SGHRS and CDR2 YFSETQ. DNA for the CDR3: TGCGCCAGCAGCCAAAGCGGGAGGACGAACACCGGGGAGCTGTTTTTT. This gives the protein CASSQSGRTNTGELFF.

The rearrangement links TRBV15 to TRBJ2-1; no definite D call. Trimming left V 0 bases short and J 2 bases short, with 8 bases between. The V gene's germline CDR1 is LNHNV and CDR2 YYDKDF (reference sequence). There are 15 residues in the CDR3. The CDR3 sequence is CATSRDTNAYNEQFF. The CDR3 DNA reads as TGTGCCACCAGCAGAGATACTAATGCCTACAATGAGCAGTTCTTC.

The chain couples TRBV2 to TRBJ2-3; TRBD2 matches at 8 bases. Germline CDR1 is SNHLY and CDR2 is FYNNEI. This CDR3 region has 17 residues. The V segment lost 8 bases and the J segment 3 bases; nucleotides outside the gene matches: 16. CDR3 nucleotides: TGTGCCAGCGACTCGCCTTATTTAGCGGGGCTGACAGATACGCAGTATTTT. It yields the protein CASDSPYLAGLTDTQYF.

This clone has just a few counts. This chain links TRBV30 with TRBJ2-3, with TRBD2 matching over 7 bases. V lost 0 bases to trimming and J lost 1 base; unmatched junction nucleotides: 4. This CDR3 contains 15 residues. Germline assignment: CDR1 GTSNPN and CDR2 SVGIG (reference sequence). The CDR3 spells CAWSVLAGGTDTQYF. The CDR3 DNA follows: TGTGCCTGGAGTGTACTCGCGGGGGGCACAGATACGCAGTATTTT.

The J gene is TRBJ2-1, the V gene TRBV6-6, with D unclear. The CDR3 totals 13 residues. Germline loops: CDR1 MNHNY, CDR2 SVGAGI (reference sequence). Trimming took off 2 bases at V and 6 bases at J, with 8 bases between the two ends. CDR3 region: CASSYGLSNEQFF. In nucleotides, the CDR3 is TGTGCCAGCAGTTACGGGCTCTCCAATGAGCAGTTCTTC.

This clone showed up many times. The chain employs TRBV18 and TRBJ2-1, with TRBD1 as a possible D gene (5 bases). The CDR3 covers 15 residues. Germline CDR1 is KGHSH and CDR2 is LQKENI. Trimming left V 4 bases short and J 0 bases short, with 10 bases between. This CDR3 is CASSLGDSSYNEQFF. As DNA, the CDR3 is TGTGCCAGCTCACTAGGAGACAGCTCCTACAATGAGCAGTTCTTC.

This CDR3 is CASSPRLAMNTEAFF. The CDR3 DNA follows: TGTGCCAGCAGTCCCCGTTTGGCCATGAACACTGAAGCTTTCTTT. The chain recombines TRBV6-1 with TRBJ1-1; D remains unclear. The CDR3 covers 15 residues. V was pared by 5 bases and J by 0 bases, with 13 bases between. Germline CDR1 MNHNS, CDR2 SASEGT.

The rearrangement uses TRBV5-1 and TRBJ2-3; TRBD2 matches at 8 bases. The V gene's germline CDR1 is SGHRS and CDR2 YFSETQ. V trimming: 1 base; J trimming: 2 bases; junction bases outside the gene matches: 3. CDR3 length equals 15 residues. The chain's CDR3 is CASSLPSGLTDTQYF. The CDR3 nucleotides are TGCGCCAGCAGCTTGCCTAGCGGGCTCACAGATACGCAGTATTTT.

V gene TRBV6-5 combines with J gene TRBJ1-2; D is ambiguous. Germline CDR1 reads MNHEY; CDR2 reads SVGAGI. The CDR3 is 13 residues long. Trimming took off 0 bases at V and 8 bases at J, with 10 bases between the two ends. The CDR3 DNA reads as TGTGCCAGCAGTTACTCGAAGATACTGGGCTACACCTTC. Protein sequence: CASSYSKILGYTF.

The CDR3 DNA follows: TGTGCCAGCTCACCATCCAGGGACACTGAAGCTTTCTTT. It translates to CASSPSRDTEAFF. The chain has TRBV18 and TRBJ1-1; tentative D call: TRBD1 (5 bases). This CDR3 contains 13 residues. Germline V gene lookup returns CDR1 KGHSH and CDR2 LQKENI. Trimming took off 2 bases at V and 3 bases at J, with 7 bases between the two ends. The entire variable domain, with the rest obtained from reference TRBV18 and TRBJ1-1, is as follows: NAGVMQNPRHLVRRRGQEARLRCSPMKGHSHVYWYRQLPEEGLKFMVYLQKENIIDESGMPKERFSAEFPKEGPSILRIQQVVRGDSAAYFCASSPSRDTEAFFGQGTRLTVV.

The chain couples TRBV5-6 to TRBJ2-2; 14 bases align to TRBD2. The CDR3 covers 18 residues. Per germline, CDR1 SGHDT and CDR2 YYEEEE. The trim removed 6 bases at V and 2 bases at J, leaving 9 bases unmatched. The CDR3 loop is CASTPGTSGGVNTGELFF. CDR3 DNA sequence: TGTGCCAGCACCCCCGGGACTAGCGGGGGCGTTAACACCGGGGAGCTGTTTTTT.

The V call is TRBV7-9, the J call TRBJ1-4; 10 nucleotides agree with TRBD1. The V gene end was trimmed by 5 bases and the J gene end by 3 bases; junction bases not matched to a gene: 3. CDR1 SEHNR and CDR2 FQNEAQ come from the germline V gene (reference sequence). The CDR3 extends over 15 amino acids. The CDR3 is CASSADRGSNEKLFF. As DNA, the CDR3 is TGTGCCAGCAGCGCGGACAGGGGGTCTAATGAAAAACTGTTTTTT.

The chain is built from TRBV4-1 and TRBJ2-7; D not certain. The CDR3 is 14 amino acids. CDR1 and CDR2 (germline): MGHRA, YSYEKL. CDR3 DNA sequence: TGCGCCAGCAGCCAAGTAAACGGAGCGAGCGAGCAGTGCGTC. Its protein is CASSQVNGASEQCV.

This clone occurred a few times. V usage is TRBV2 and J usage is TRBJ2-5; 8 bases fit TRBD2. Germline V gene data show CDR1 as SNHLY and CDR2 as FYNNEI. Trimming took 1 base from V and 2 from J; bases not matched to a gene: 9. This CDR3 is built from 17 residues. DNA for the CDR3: TGTGCCAGCAGTGAAGGGGTAGCGGGGTCTGGGCAAGAGACCCAGTACTTC. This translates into CASSEGVAGSGQETQYF.

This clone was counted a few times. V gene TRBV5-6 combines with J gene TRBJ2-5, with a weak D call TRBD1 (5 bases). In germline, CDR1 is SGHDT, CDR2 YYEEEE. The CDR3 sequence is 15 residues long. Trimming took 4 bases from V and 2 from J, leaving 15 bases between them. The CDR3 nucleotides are TGTGCCAGCAGCCACTTTGTGGGGCCACAAGAGACCCAGTACTTC. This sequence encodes CASSHFVGPQETQYF.

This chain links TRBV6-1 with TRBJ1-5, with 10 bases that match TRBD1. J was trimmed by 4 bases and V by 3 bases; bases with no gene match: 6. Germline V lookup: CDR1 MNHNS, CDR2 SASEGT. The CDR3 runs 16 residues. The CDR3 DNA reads TGTGCCAGCAGTGACGGGACAGGGGAGTGGAATCAGCCCCAGCATTTT. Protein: CASSDGTGEWNQPQHF.

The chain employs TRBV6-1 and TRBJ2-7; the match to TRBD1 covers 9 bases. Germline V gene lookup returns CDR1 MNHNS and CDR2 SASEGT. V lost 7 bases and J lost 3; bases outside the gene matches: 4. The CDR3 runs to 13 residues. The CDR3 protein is CASKGDRVYEQYV. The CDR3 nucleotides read TGTGCCAGCAAAGGGGACAGGGTCTACGAGCAGTACGTC.

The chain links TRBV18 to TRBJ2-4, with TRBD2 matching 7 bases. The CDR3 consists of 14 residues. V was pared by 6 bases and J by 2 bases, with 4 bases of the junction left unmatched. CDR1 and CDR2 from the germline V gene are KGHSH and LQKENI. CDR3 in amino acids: CASSAAGTKNIQYF. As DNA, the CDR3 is TGTGCCAGCTCCGCAGCGGGGACCAAAAACATTCAGTACTTC.

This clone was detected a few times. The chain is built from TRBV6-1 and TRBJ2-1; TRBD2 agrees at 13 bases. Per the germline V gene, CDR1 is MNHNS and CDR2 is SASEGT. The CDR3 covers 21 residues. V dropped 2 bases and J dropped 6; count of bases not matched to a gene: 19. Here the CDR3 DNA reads TGTGCCAGCAGTGAAATCTATTCCGGGACTAGCGGGATAGAGAAATTCAATGAGCAGTTCTTC. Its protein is CASSEIYSGTSGIEKFNEQFF.

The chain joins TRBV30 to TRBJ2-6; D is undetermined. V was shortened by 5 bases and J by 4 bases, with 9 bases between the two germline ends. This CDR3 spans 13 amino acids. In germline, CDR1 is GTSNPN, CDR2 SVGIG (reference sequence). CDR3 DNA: TGTGCCTGGGCCCCAGGAGGGGCCAACGTCCTGACTTTC. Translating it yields CAWAPGGANVLTF.

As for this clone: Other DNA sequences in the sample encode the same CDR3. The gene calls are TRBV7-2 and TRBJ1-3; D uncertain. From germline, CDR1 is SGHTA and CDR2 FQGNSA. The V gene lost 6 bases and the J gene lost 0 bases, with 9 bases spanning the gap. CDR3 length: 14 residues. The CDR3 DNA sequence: TGTGCCAGCAGACCGGGGATCTCTGGAAACACCATATATTTT. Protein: CASRPGISGNTIYF.

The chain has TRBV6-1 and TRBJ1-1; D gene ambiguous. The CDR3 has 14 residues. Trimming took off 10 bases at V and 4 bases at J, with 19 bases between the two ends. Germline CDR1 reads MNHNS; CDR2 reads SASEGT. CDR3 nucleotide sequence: TGTGCCACCCTCCGAGCCGCGGCCACCACTGAAGCTTTCTTT. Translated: CATLRAAATTEAFF.

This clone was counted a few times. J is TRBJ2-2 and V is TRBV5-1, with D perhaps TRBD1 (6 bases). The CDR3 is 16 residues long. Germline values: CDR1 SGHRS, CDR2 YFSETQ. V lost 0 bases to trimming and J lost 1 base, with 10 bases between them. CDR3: CASSLDGTRNTGELFF. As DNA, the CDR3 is TGCGCCAGCAGCTTGGATGGGACAAGGAACACCGGGGAGCTGTTTTTT.

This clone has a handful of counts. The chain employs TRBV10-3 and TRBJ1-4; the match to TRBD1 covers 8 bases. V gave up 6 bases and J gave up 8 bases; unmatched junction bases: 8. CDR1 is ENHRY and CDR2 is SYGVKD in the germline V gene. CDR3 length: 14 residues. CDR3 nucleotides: TGTGCCATCAGCAGCACAGGGGGAGGCGAAAAACTGTTTTTT. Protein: CAISSTGGGEKLFF.

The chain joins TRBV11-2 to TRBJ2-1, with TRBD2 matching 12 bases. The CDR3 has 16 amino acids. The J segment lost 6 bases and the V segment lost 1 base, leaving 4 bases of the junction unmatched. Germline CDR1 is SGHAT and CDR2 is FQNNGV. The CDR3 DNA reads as TGTGCCAGCAGCTTAGTTCCTAGCGGGGGGGCCAATGAGCAGTTCTTC. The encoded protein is CASSLVPSGGANEQFF.

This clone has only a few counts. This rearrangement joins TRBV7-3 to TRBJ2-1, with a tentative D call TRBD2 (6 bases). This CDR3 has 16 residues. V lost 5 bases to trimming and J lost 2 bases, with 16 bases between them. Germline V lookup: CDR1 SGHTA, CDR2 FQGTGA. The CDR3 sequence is CASSKPGEGTYNEQFF. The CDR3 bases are TGTGCCAGCAGCAAACCGGGAGAGGGGACCTACAATGAGCAGTTCTTC. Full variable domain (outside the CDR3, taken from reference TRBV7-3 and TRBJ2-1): GAGVSQTPSNKVTEKGKYVELRCDPISGHTALYWYRQSLGQGPEFLIYFQGTGAADDSGLPNDRFFAVRPEGSVSTLKIQRTERGDSAVYLCASSKPGEGTYNEQFFGPGTRLTVL.